This TCR beta chain was sequenced in a study of T cell responses to AZD1222 COVID-19 vaccine. Data came from immunoSEQ multiplex PCR; TCRdb stores just in-frame clones and leaves some out. Of 90,000 to 95,000 clones listed, roughly 93% were seen once; the top ten hold 22%. V was cut by 0 bases and J by 6 bases, with 11 bases left in between. From germline, CDR1 is LGHNA and CDR2 YSLEER. The CDR3 consists of 14 residues. Concerning this clone: Its antigen is still unknown.

The study, taken as a whole, reports: Most donors were white British and more were female, and clonal diversity was possibly underestimated.

The sequencing here drew on peripheral blood, taken on day 0 of AZD1222 vaccination. This clonotype was sampled from an adult in good health. V gene TRBV4-3 combines with J gene TRBJ1-1, with D uncertain. This CDR3 reads CASSQEWGQAEAFF. CDR3 nucleotides: TGCGCCAGCAGCCAAGAGTGGGGTCAGGCTGAAGCTTTCTTT.